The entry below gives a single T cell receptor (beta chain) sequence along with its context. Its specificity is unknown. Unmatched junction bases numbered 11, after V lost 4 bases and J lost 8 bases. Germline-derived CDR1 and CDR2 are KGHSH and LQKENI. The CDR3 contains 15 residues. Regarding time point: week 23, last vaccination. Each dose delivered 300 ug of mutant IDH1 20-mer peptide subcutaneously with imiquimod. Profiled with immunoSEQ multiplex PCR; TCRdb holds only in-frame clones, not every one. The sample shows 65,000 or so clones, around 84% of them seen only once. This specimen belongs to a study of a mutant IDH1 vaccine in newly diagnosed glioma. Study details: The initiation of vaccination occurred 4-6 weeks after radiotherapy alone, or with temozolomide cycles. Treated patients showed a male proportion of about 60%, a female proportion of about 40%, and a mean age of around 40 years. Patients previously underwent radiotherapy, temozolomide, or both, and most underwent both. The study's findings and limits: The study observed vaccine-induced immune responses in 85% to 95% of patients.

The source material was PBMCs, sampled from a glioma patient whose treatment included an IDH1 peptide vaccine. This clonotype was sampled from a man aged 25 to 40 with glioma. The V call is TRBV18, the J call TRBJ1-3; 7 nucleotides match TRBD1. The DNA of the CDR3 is TGTGCCAGCTCACTTAGACGGACAGGTCGCGACACCATATATTTT. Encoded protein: CASSLRRTGRDTIYF. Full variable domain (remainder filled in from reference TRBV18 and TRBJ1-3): NAGVMQNPRHLVRRRGQEARLRCSPMKGHSHVYWYRQLPEEGLKFMVYLQKENIIDESGMPKERFSAEFPKEGPSILRIQQVVRGDSAAYFCASSLRRTGRDTIYFGEGSWLTVV.